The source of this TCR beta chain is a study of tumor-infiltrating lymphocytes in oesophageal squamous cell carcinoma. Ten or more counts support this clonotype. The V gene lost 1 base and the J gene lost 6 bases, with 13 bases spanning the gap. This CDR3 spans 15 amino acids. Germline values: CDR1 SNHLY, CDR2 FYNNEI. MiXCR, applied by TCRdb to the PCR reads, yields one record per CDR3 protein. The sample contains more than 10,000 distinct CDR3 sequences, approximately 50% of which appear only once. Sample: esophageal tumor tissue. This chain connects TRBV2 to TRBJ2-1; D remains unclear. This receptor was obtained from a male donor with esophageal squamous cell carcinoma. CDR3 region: CASSEGYLIGNEQFF. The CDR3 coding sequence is TGTGCCAGCAGTGAAGGATACCTTATAGGCAATGAGCAGTTCTTC.